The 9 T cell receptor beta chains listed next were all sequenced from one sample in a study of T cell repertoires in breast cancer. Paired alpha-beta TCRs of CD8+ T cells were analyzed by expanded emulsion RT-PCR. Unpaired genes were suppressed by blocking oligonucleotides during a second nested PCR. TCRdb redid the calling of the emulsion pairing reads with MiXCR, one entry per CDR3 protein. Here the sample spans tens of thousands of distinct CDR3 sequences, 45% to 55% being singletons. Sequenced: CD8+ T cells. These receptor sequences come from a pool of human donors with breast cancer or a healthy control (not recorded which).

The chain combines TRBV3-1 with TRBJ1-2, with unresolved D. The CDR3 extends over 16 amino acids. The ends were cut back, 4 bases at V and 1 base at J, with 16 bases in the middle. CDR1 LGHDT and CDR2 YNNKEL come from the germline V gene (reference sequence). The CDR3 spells CASSPLEVTYNYGYTF. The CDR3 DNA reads TGTGCCAGCAGCCCCCTTGAGGTTACCTATAACTATGGCTACACCTTC.

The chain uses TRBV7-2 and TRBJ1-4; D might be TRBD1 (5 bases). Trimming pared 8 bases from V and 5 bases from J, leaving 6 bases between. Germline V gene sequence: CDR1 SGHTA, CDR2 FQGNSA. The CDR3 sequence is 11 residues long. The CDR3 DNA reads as TGTGCCAGCCGGGGCAATGAAAAACTGTTTTTT. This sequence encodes CASRGNEKLFF.

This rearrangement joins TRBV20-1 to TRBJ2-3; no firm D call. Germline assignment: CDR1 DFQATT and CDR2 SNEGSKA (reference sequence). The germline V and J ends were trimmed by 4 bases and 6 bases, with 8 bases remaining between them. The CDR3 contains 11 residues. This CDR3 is CSANMLDTQYF. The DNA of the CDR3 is TGCAGTGCTAACATGTTGGATACGCAGTATTTT.

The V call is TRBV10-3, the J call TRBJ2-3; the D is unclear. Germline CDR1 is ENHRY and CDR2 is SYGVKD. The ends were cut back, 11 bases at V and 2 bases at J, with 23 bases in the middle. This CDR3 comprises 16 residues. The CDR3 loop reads CASQASLRNPTDTQYF. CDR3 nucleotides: TGTGCCTCCCAGGCGAGTCTGAGAAACCCCACAGATACGCAGTATTTT.

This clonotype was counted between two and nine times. CDR3 nucleotides: TGTGCCAGCAGTGAAATCCCCCGGGAGGGCGTGGGGGGATATGGCTACACCTTC. The encoded protein is CASSEIPREGVGGYGYTF. J is TRBJ1-2 and V is TRBV2; D perhaps matches TRBD1 (5 bases). CDR3 size: 18 residues. Germline CDR1 SNHLY, CDR2 FYNNEI. V was clipped by 2 bases and J by 5 bases, with 24 bases between them.

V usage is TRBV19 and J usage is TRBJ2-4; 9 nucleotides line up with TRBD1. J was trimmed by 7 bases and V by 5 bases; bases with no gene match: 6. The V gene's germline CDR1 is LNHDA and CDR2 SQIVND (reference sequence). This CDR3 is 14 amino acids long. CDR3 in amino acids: CASSAATGGNIQYF. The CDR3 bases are TGTGCCAGTAGTGCCGCGACAGGGGGGAACATTCAGTACTTC.

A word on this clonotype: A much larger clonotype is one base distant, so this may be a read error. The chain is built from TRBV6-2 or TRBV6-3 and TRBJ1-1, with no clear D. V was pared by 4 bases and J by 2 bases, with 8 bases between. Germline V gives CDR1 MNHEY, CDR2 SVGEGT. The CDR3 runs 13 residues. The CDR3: CASSSRGNTEAFF. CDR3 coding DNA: TGTGCCAGCAGTTCTCGGGGAAACACTGAAGCTTTCTTT.

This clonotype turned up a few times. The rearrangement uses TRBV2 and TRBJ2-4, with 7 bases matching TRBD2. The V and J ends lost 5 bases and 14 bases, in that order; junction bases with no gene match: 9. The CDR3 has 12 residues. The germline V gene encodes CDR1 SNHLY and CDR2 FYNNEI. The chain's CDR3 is CASSTQRGTEYF. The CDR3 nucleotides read TGTGCCAGCAGTACCCAGCGGGGCACCGAGTACTTC.

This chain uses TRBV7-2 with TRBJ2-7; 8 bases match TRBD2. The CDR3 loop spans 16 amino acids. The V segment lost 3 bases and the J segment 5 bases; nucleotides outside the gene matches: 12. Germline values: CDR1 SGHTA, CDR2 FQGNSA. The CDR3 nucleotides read TGTGCCAGCAGCTTCCGCGGGGGGACTTTAGGGAACGAGCAGTACTTC. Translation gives CASSFRGGTLGNEQYF.